The next 13 T cell receptor beta chains were all read from a single sample in a study of cytomegalovirus exposure and HLA in healthy donors. Vbeta (60) and Jbeta (13) primers were used in the PCR. The repertoire was sequenced with immunoSEQ multiplex PCR; TCRdb's copy has only in-frame clones and lacks some. The sample has 95,000 or so clones, under 90% seen once. Sequenced sample: PBMCs. The source is a woman in her seventies in good health and CMV-seropositive.

A word on this clone: One end of the junction is discordant with germline, which a read error may explain. The V and J genes are TRBV12-5 and TRBJ2-7, with 7 bases that match TRBD1. This CDR3 comprises 13 residues. Germline CDR1 LGHNT, CDR2 FRNRAP. CDR3: CASGLGTAYEQYF. The CDR3 DNA is TGTGCTAGTGGGTTGGGGACAGCCTACGAGCAGTACTTC.

The V call is TRBV5-1, the J call TRBJ1-6; D is unclear. V gave up 0 bases and J gave up 11 bases, with 15 bases separating them. From germline, CDR1 is SGHRS and CDR2 YFSETQ. This CDR3 spans 15 amino acids. The CDR3 region has the DNA TGCGCCAGCAGCTTGGGGCAAACCAGCGCAACACCCCTCCACTTT. Its translation: CASSLGQTSATPLHF.

This clone was detected once. The chain recombines TRBV2 with TRBJ1-5, with TRBD1 matching over 7 bases. The V gene's germline CDR1 is SNHLY and CDR2 FYNNEI. J lost 0 bases, V lost 7 bases, and 3 bases had no gene match. The length of the CDR3 is 14 residues. The CDR3 sequence: CASMGQYSNQPQHF. The CDR3 coding sequence is TGTGCCAGCATGGGACAGTATAGCAATCAGCCCCAGCATTTT. Complete variable domain (other parts from reference TRBV2 and TRBJ1-5): EPEVTQTPSHQVTQMGQEVILRCVPISNHLYFYWYRQILGQKVEFLVSFYNNEISEKSEIFDDQFSVERPDGSNFTLKIRSTKLEDSAMYFCASMGQYSNQPQHFGDGTRLSIL.

This chain joins TRBV7-2 and TRBJ2-3; TRBD2 agrees at 10 bases. The V segment lost 1 base and the J segment 6 bases; nucleotides outside the gene matches: 7. CDR1 is SGHTA and CDR2 is FQGNSA in the germline V gene. This CDR3 contains 16 residues. The DNA of the CDR3 is TGTGCCAGCAGCTTAGGGTCCAGCGGGAGGGGTGATACGCAGTATTTT. It specifies CASSLGSSGRGDTQYF.

The chain links TRBV4-2 to TRBJ2-6; D is unresolved. Germline CDR1 and CDR2: LGHNA and YNFKEQ. The V and J ends lost 0 bases and 1 base respectively, with 7 bases between them. CDR3 length: 16 amino acids. This chain's CDR3 is CASSQDLGSGANVLTF. CDR3 nucleotide sequence: TGTGCCAGCAGCCAAGATCTAGGATCTGGGGCCAACGTCCTGACTTTC.

This chain links TRBV27 with TRBJ2-1; 15 bases are a match to TRBD2. Germline trimming cut 8 bases from V and 7 bases from J; bases unmatched to any gene: 6. The CDR3 extends over 15 amino acids. Looked up from germline, CDR1 is MNHEY and CDR2 is SMNVEV (reference sequence). The CDR3 DNA reads as TGTGCCAGCCAGGTCGGACTAGCGGGAGGGAATGAGCAGTTCTTC. This sequence encodes CASQVGLAGGNEQFF.

The chain couples TRBV28 to TRBJ1-3; no reliable D call. V was cut by 4 bases and J by 0 bases, with 13 bases left in between. Germline loops: CDR1 MDHEN, CDR2 SYDVKM. There are 16 residues in the CDR3. CDR3 in DNA: TGTGCCAGCAGTTCTGGAGGTTCCCCCTCTGGAAACACCATATATTTT. Protein sequence: CASSSGGSPSGNTIYF.

Sample share makes this clone medium-sized. CDR3 sequence reads: CASSFDRGQPQHF. The CDR3 DNA sequence: TGTGCCAGCAGTTTCGACAGGGGGCAGCCCCAGCATTTT. V is TRBV6-6 and J is TRBJ1-5, with 9 bases fitting TRBD1. With 4 bases clipped from V and 7 bases from J, the junction kept 2 bases outside the gene matches. The CDR3 length is 13 residues. Germline V gene lookup returns CDR1 MNHNY and CDR2 SVGAGI (reference sequence).

This clone appeared a single time. The genes are TRBV25-1 and TRBJ2-1; TRBD2 matches 9 bases. CDR3 length: 13 residues. Trimming removed 1 base from V and 10 bases from J; junction bases left unmatched: 2. The germline V gene has CDR1 MGHDK and CDR2 SYGVNS. CDR3 region: CASSESSGREQFF. The CDR3 coding sequence is TGTGCCAGCAGTGAATCCAGCGGGAGGGAGCAGTTCTTC.

As regards this clone: Germline is not matched at one junction end, which may reflect a read error. As DNA, the CDR3 is TGTGCCAGCAGCGTTACAGGGGCACAAGAGGCCCAGTACTTC. The encoded protein is CASSVTGAQEAQYF. The V and J genes are TRBV9 and TRBJ2-5; 7 bases align to TRBD1. The germline V gene has CDR1 SGDLS and CDR2 YYNGEE. The CDR3 loop spans 14 amino acids.

The chain links TRBV5-4 to TRBJ2-7, with D tentatively TRBD1 (6 bases). Germline assignment: CDR1 SGHNT and CDR2 YYREEE (reference sequence). Trimming removed 2 bases at V and 5 bases at J, with 11 bases between. The CDR3 extends over 13 amino acids. The DNA of the CDR3 is TGTGCCAGCAGCTTACAACAGGGTGACGAGCAGTACTTC. Amino acid sequence: CASSLQQGDEQYF.

The chain couples TRBV4-3 to TRBJ2-4; 7 nucleotides match TRBD2. Trimming removed 0 bases from V and 8 bases from J; junction bases left unmatched: 16. The CDR3 spans 18 residues. The germline CDR1 and CDR2 sequences are LGHNA and YSLEER. For the CDR3, the DNA is TGCGCCAGCAGCCAAGAGTGGGGGTTCGGCGGGAGCGCGGACATTCAGTACTTC. Protein: CASSQEWGFGGSADIQYF.

This chain links TRBV5-1 with TRBJ2-1; 10 bases agree with TRBD2. CDR3 length equals 15 residues. V shed 9 bases and J 2 bases; nucleotides not matched to a gene: 8. The germline CDR1 and CDR2 sequences are SGHRS and YFSETQ. CDR3 in amino acids: CATHPGLATYNEQFF. CDR3 DNA sequence: TGCGCCACCCATCCGGGACTAGCGACCTACAATGAGCAGTTCTTC.